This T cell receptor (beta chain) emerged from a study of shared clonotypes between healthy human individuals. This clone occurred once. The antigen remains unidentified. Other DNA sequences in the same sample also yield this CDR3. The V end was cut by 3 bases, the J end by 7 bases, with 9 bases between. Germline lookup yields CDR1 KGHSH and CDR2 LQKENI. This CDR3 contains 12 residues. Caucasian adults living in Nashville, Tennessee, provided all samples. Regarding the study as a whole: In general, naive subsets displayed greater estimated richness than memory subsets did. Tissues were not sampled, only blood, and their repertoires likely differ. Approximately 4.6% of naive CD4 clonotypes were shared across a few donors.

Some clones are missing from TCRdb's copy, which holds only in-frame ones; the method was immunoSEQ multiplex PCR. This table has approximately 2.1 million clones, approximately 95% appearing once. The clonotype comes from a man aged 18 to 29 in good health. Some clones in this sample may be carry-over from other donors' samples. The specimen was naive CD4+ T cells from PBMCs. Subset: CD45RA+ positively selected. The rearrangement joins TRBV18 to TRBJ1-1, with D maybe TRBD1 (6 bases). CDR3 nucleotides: TGTGCCAGCTCACCCCGCAGGGGTGAAGCTTTCTTT. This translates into CASSPRRGEAFF.